This TCR beta chain was found in a study of identical twins. Study-level points and caveats: In cord blood, abundant beta clonotypes had fewer insertions; memory showed no trend. Weaker excess twin sharing was seen among beta out-of-frame sequences. Out-of-frame TCR alpha sharing observed in monozygotic twins exceeded model estimates.

A universal primer site was added by template switching, and unique molecular identifiers were carried by the cDNA. TCRdb independently ran MiXCR on the 5' RACE reads; one entry per CDR3 protein. The table records some 1,700,000 distinct CDR3 sequences, about 32% of them present only once. Concerning this clonotype itself: Its antigen remains unidentified.

This clonotype originated in a newborn girl in good health. The specimen sequenced was cord blood.

The CDR3, as DNA: TGCGCCAGCAGCTTGGCCCCGCTCACTAGCGGGATCTACGAGCAGTACTTC. Translation: CASSLAPLTSGIYEQYF. This sequence joins TRBV5-1 and TRBJ2-7; 10 bases map to TRBD2. Germline lookup yields CDR1 SGHRS and CDR2 YFSETQ. The CDR3 runs to 17 residues. V was clipped by 0 bases and J by 3 bases; unmatched bases: 9.